This T cell receptor (beta chain) was profiled in a study of T-cell reconstitution after alpha-beta-depleted transplantation in children. General study results and limits: At around two months after transplant, the alpha-beta T cells were reportedly derived from several hundred expanded clones that came from non-depleted graft cells. Fresh T-cell production supplied most of the T-cell counts and diversity seen one year after transplant. Surviving recipient T cells and thymic progenitors accounted for the high day-60 TCRbeta diversity observed in some patients.

Germline CDR1 and CDR2: MDHEN and SYDVKM. The CDR3 is 16 residues long. V was cut by 3 bases and J by 1 base, with 13 bases left in between. The library targeted TCRbeta and was prepared with unique molecular identifiers. TCRdb re-analysed the PCR reads in MiXCR, keeping a single row per CDR3 protein. The sample holds fewer than 550,000 distinct CDR3 sequences, roughly an eighth seen once. This clonotype has at least ten counts. Antigen specificity is unknown. The genes are TRBV28 and TRBJ1-5; D may be TRBD1 (5 bases). The receptor comes from a female patient under 10 years old who had a stem cell transplant for aplastic anemia, so the T cells may come from the graft donor. Source: PBMCs, mostly from graft donor cells, taken 180 days after TCRalphabeta/CD19-depleted stem cell transplant. The CDR3 protein is CASSLGGSASNQPQHF. CDR3 bases: TGTGCCAGCAGTTTGGGGGGGAGCGCGAGCAATCAGCCCCAGCATTTT.